The 14 T cell receptor beta chains below were found in one sample sequenced in a study of neurological immune-mediated disorders. Stated time point: longitudinal time-point 3. TCRdb reanalysed the 5' RACE reads using MiXCR and keeps one entry per CDR3 protein. This table holds around 97,000 distinct CDR3 sequences, 11% found once. The specimen sequenced was PBMCs. Every receptor here comes from a female donor with HTLV-1-associated myelopathy (HAM/TSP).

In regard to this clonotype: One end of the junction varies from germline; a read error may be responsible. This chain connects TRBV5-1 to TRBJ2-5; D is unclear. The CDR3 runs to 11 residues. CDR1 SGHRS and CDR2 YFSETQ come from the germline V gene. CDR3 in amino acids: CASSAQETKYF. The CDR3 nucleotides are TGCGCCAGCAGCGCTCAAGAGACCAAGTACTTC.

At least ten counts were recorded for this clonotype. The V and J genes are TRBV5-1 and TRBJ2-7, with 10 bases that match TRBD2. V was clipped by 4 bases and J by 5 bases; unmatched bases: 12. Per germline, CDR1 SGHRS and CDR2 YFSETQ. The CDR3 sequence is 16 residues long. The CDR3 nucleotides read TGCGCCAGCAGCCCCGGGGCTAGCGGGGGCATCGACGAGCAGTACTTC. It specifies CASSPGASGGIDEQYF.

The table lists this clonotype with many counts. The genes are TRBV4-2 and TRBJ1-4; perhaps TRBD1 as D (5 bases). In germline, CDR1 is LGHNA, CDR2 YNFKEQ. V dropped 3 bases and J dropped 0 bases, with 14 bases sitting between them. The CDR3 extends over 17 amino acids. This CDR3 is CASSHGSGAATNEKLFF. The CDR3 nucleotides are TGTGCCAGCAGCCACGGTTCCGGGGCTGCAACTAATGAAAAACTGTTTTTT.

The chain employs TRBV21-1 and TRBJ1-1; the table's D call TRBD1 went unverified against the DNA. TRBV21-1 is a pseudogene locus. The CDR3 sequence is 14 residues long. The CDR3 is CASSSCGAHTEDFF. CDR3 DNA: TGTGCCAGCAGCAGTTGCGGGGCACACACTGAAGATTTCTTT.

This clonotype was recorded many times. The chain carries TRBV20-1 and TRBJ1-2, with D perhaps TRBD1 (5 bases). The ends were cut back, 0 bases at V and 0 bases at J, with 11 bases in the middle. There are 15 residues in the CDR3. Germline V gene lookup returns CDR1 DFQATT and CDR2 SNEGSKA (reference sequence). CDR3 coding DNA: TGCAGTGCTAGAGACAGGGACGAGGCTAACTATGGCTACACCTTC. Its protein is CSARDRDEANYGYTF.

This clonotype appeared many times. The chain combines TRBV20-1 with TRBJ2-5, with D possibly being TRBD2 (5 bases). The CDR3 has 16 amino acids. Germline V gene lookup returns CDR1 DFQATT and CDR2 SNEGSKA (reference sequence). With 1 base removed from V and 1 base from J, the gap between germline ends came to 16 bases. CDR3 loop: CSARVLFPGIQETQYF. The CDR3 region has the DNA TGCAGTGCTAGAGTACTGTTTCCGGGGATCCAAGAGACCCAGTACTTC.

This clonotype was recorded at least ten times. The chain links TRBV7-9 to TRBJ1-1; the D gene is possibly TRBD1 (5 bases). The CDR3 loop spans 13 amino acids. Per the germline V gene, CDR1 is SEHNR and CDR2 is FQNEAQ (reference sequence). V was trimmed by 6 bases and J by 4 bases, leaving 12 bases between them. The DNA for the CDR3 is TGTGCCAGCAGGGAGCAGGGAGGCACTGAAGCTTTCTTT. Encoded protein: CASREQGGTEAFF.

This clonotype was detected ten times or more. The chain links TRBV5-4 to TRBJ2-1; D is uncertain. V dropped 1 base and J dropped 8 bases, with 10 bases sitting between them. Germline assignment: CDR1 SGHNT and CDR2 YYREEE (reference sequence). The CDR3 consists of 13 residues. The CDR3: CASSLSRGDEQFF. The CDR3 DNA sequence: TGTGCCAGCAGCTTGTCTCGTGGTGATGAGCAGTTCTTC.

This clonotype was detected ten times or more. The V and J genes are TRBV5-1 and TRBJ2-7, with 7 bases that match TRBD1. Germline CDR1 is SGHRS and CDR2 is YFSETQ. With V trimmed by 4 bases and J by 2 bases, 6 bases remained unmatched. This CDR3 contains 14 residues. The CDR3: CASSTTGNPYEQYF. CDR3 nucleotides: TGCGCCAGCAGCACGACAGGGAATCCCTACGAGCAGTACTTC.

Regarding this clonotype: Possible read error: a much larger clone is one base away. V gene TRBV7-9 combines with J gene TRBJ2-5; tentatively, D is TRBD1 (6 bases). Germline CDR1 reads SEHNR; CDR2 reads FQNEAQ (reference sequence). The CDR3 runs to 15 residues. V dropped 8 bases and J dropped 7 bases, with 23 bases sitting between them. The DNA for the CDR3 is TGTGCCAGCTTGCCGAACAGGGACCCCCTGGGGACCCAGTACTTC. Translating it yields CASLPNRDPLGTQYF.

The chain has TRBV5-1 and TRBJ1-3; 11 positions agree with TRBD1. The CDR3 has 14 amino acids. V lost 5 bases and J lost 8; bases outside the gene matches: 6. Germline V lookup: CDR1 SGHRS, CDR2 YFSETQ. CDR3: CASRPGQGADTIYF. DNA for the CDR3: TGCGCCAGCAGACCCGGACAGGGGGCGGACACCATATATTTT. The variable domain in full, with the rest retrieved from reference TRBV5-1 and TRBJ1-3, is KAGVTQTPRYLIKTRGQQVTLSCSPISGHRSVSWYQQTPGQGLQFLFEYFSETQRNKGNFPGRFSGRQFSNSRSEMNVSTLELGDSALYLCASRPGQGADTIYFGEGSWLTVV.

This clonotype occurred many times. The rearrangement uses TRBV7-2 and TRBJ1-6; a weak D match, TRBD1 (6 bases). This CDR3 has 14 residues. The V end lost 2 bases, the J end lost 8 bases, and 10 bases lay between the germline ends. From germline, CDR1 is SGHTA and CDR2 FQGNSA. In nucleotides, the CDR3 is TGTGCCAGCAGCTTAATCAGGGGATATTCACCCCTCCACTTT. This gives the protein CASSLIRGYSPLHF.

This clonotype was observed at least ten times. This sequence joins TRBV20-1 and TRBJ1-1; the match to TRBD1 covers 7 bases. Germline lookup yields CDR1 DFQATT and CDR2 SNEGSKA (reference sequence). Trimming removed 3 bases from V and 3 bases from J; junction bases left unmatched: 7. The CDR3 is 14 residues long. CDR3 sequence: CSASQTRGHTEAFF. The CDR3 coding sequence is TGCAGTGCTAGTCAAACGAGGGGGCACACTGAAGCTTTCTTT.

This clonotype has at least ten counts. The chain carries TRBV24-1 and TRBJ1-2, with 9 bases lining up with TRBD1. J gave up 7 bases and V 3 bases, and 5 bases lay outside the gene matches. The CDR3 is 14 residues long. Looked up from germline, CDR1 is KGHDR and CDR2 is SFDVKD. For the CDR3, the DNA is TGTGCCACCAGTGATCCCGGGACAGGGCTTGGCTACACCTTC. This codes for CATSDPGTGLGYTF.